Sequencing of this T cell receptor beta chain was carried out in a study of blood T cell repertoires in COVID-19. As for the study in general: The samples span acute and convalescent COVID-19 from the United States, Italy and Spain. T cells, B-cell-depleted T cells, or PBMCs provided the cDNA or gDNA that served as material.

Original analysis: Estimated nucleated cell counts came from reference gene primer amplification. TCRdb keeps only in-frame clones here, not all; method: immunoSEQ multiplex PCR. V, J and clone size derive from that table, while D and trimming were established from the DNA sequence. Of 240,000 or so clones listed, over 75% were seen once; the top ten hold around 0.8%. Germline V gene lookup returns CDR1 KGHSH and CDR2 LQKENI. Trimming at V came to 0 bases and at J to 7 bases, leaving 5 bases not matched to a gene. The CDR3 contains 16 residues. Sample: peripheral blood. The clonotype originates from a woman aged 25 to 39 with acute or convalescent COVID-19. The chain combines TRBV18 with TRBJ2-1; TRBD2 aligns across 11 bases. CDR3 amino acids: CASSPPGLAVSNEQFF. CDR3 in DNA: TGTGCCAGCTCACCACCGGGACTAGCGGTATCTAATGAGCAGTTCTTC.